The 25 T cell receptor beta chains reported below all come from one sample, sequenced in a study of blood T cell repertoires in COVID-19. Produced via immunoSEQ multiplex PCR; TCRdb's table is partial and in-frame only. The data contain around 260,000 clones, around 86% of them singletons. Sequencing input: peripheral blood. The origin of the receptors is a woman between 25 and 40 years old with active or convalescent COVID-19.

The chain employs TRBV12-5 and TRBJ1-2; tentative D call: TRBD1 (6 bases). Trimming removed 2 bases from V and 0 bases from J, with 22 bases in between. The length of the CDR3 is 19 residues. Looked up from germline, CDR1 is LGHNT and CDR2 is FRNRAP. The CDR3 nucleotides read TGTGCTAGTGGTTTGATGACAGGAAGGCCCACCCTAACTAACTATGGCTACACCTTC. Protein: CASGLMTGRPTLTNYGYTF.

V and J are TRBV5-4 and TRBJ2-2; D is possibly TRBD2 (5 bases). The CDR3 sequence is 15 residues long. Deletions cut 4 bases from V and 1 base from J, with 11 bases between. Germline CDR1 is SGHNT and CDR2 is YYREEE (reference sequence). The CDR3 DNA sequence: TGTGCCAGCAGCCGACAAAGCGGGAACACCGGGGAGCTGTTTTTT. Amino acid sequence: CASSRQSGNTGELFF.

This chain uses TRBV9 with TRBJ1-4, with 7 positions matching TRBD1. CDR1 SGDLS and CDR2 YYNGEE come from the germline V gene. Trimming at V came to 4 bases and at J to 7 bases, leaving 10 bases not matched to a gene. This CDR3 region has 15 residues. This CDR3 is CASSPLAGGLEKLFF. DNA for the CDR3: TGTGCCAGCAGCCCTTTAGCAGGGGGTCTTGAAAAACTGTTTTTT.

This clone was counted a single time. The rearrangement uses TRBV7-9 and TRBJ1-2; weak D call: TRBD1 (6 bases). Germline loops: CDR1 SEHNR, CDR2 FQNEAQ (reference sequence). Trimming took off 3 bases at V and 4 bases at J, with 12 bases between the two ends. The CDR3 sequence is 14 residues long. This CDR3 reads CASSFVGQFYGYTF. CDR3 in DNA: TGTGCCAGCAGCTTTGTCGGACAGTTCTATGGCTACACCTTC.

This clone was recorded a few times. V gene TRBV3-1 (or the pseudogene TRBV3-2) combines with J gene TRBJ1-4; TRBD1 is a possible D gene (6 bases). Trimming left V 5 bases short and J 8 bases short, with 15 bases between. The V gene's germline CDR1 is LGHDT and CDR2 YNNKEL (reference sequence). The CDR3 has 14 residues. Here the CDR3 DNA reads TGTGCCAGCAGCGAGAACTCAGGGGAGGAAAAACTGTTTTTT. This codes for CASSENSGEEKLFF.

DNA for the CDR3: TGTGCCAGCTCACGAGACAGGAAATTCCCTAGCAATCAGCCCCAGCATTTT. It specifies CASSRDRKFPSNQPQHF. V gene TRBV18 combines with J gene TRBJ1-5, with a possible D match to TRBD1 (6 bases). Between the trimmed V and J ends, which lost 4 bases and 0 bases, there was a span of 16 bases. The germline V gene has CDR1 KGHSH and CDR2 LQKENI. The CDR3 length is 17 residues.

The chain joins TRBV6-2 or TRBV6-3 to TRBJ1-1; D ambiguous. The germline V gene has CDR1 MNHEY and CDR2 SVGEGT. This CDR3 comprises 12 residues. V was clipped by 5 bases and J by 5 bases, with 9 bases between them. The CDR3 DNA reads TGTGCCAGCAGTCGGACGGGGACTGAAGCTTTCTTT. Translation gives CASSRTGTEAFF.

This clone has more than one count but fewer than ten. The genes are TRBV7-8 and TRBJ1-6; 7 bases match TRBD1. The trim removed 3 bases at V and 1 base at J, leaving 3 bases unmatched. The CDR3 is 16 residues long. Germline V CDR1 and CDR2: SGHVS, FQNEAQ. The CDR3 is CASSFTGESYNSPLHF. The CDR3 nucleotides read TGTGCCAGCAGCTTTACAGGGGAATCCTATAATTCACCCCTCCACTTT.

This chain joins TRBV7-9 and TRBJ2-6, with D unresolved. The CDR3 has 15 amino acids. Trimming left V 1 base short and J 4 bases short, with 8 bases between. The V gene's germline CDR1 is SEHNR and CDR2 FQNEAQ (reference sequence). This chain's CDR3 is CASSLGLAGANVLTF. The CDR3 DNA reads as TGTGCCAGCAGCTTAGGACTCGCCGGGGCCAACGTCCTGACTTTC.

V gene TRBV20-1 combines with J gene TRBJ1-1; perhaps TRBD1 as D (5 bases). The CDR3 totals 14 residues. V was pared by 3 bases and J by 3 bases, with 14 bases between. Germline CDR1 DFQATT, CDR2 SNEGSKA (reference sequence). The DNA of the CDR3 is TGCAGTGCTAGTTCGCCCGGGGGTCACACTGAAGCTTTCTTT. It specifies CSASSPGGHTEAFF.

J is TRBJ1-3 and V is TRBV7-2; D possibly corresponds to TRBD1 (5 bases). The CDR3 has 16 residues. Trimming left V 1 base short and J 0 bases short, with 10 bases between. The germline V gene has CDR1 SGHTA and CDR2 FQGNSA. CDR3 loop: CASSLGQISSGNTIYF. The CDR3 DNA reads as TGTGCCAGCAGCTTAGGACAGATCTCCTCTGGAAACACCATATATTTT.

This chain connects TRBV7-2 to TRBJ2-3; D is uncertain. Germline-derived CDR1 and CDR2 are SGHTA and FQGNSA. CDR3 length: 15 amino acids. V was clipped by 0 bases and J by 1 base, with 8 bases between them. CDR3 coding DNA: TGTGCCAGCAGCTTAGCTTCCCGGGGCACAGATACGCAGTATTTT. Translation: CASSLASRGTDTQYF.

This clone was detected once. The chain joins TRBV9 to TRBJ1-2, with TRBD1 matching 7 bases. Germline V gene data show CDR1 as SGDLS and CDR2 as YYNGEE. The CDR3 loop spans 12 amino acids. With 5 bases clipped from V and 4 bases from J, the junction kept 2 bases outside the gene matches. CDR3 in amino acids: CASRDRAYGYTF. The CDR3 DNA reads TGTGCCAGCAGAGACAGGGCCTATGGCTACACCTTC.

This chain connects TRBV5-5 to TRBJ2-7, with 8 bases lining up with TRBD1. This CDR3 comprises 14 residues. J was trimmed by 4 bases and V by 2 bases; bases with no gene match: 5. In germline, CDR1 is SGHKS, CDR2 YYEKEE (reference sequence). CDR3 amino acids: CASSFETGDYEQYF. In nucleotides, the CDR3 is TGTGCCAGCAGCTTCGAGACAGGGGATTACGAGCAGTACTTC.

This chain links TRBV19 with TRBJ1-6; D gene uncertain. The CDR3 is 15 amino acids. The germline V gene has CDR1 LNHDA and CDR2 SQIVND (reference sequence). The V end was cut by 10 bases, the J end by 9 bases, with 22 bases between. The DNA for the CDR3 is TGTGCCACGTCCCCCGGGGTAGGAGTGGGTTCACCCCTCCACTTT. Amino acid sequence: CATSPGVGVGSPLHF.

The chain employs TRBV7-9 and TRBJ1-4; TRBD1 is a possible D gene (5 bases). This CDR3 is built from 14 residues. With 5 bases removed from V and 5 bases from J, the gap between germline ends came to 12 bases. Germline-derived CDR1 and CDR2 are SEHNR and FQNEAQ (reference sequence). Here the CDR3 reads CASSPGLGNEKLFF. DNA of the CDR3: TGTGCCAGCAGCCCGGGACTCGGGAATGAAAAACTGTTTTTT.

The CDR3 sequence is CASSPLTSGGAGELFF. The CDR3 DNA follows: TGTGCCAGCAGTCCCCTAACTAGCGGGGGGGCCGGGGAGCTGTTTTTT. The chain employs TRBV27 and TRBJ2-2; 13 bases match TRBD2. Germline CDR1 and CDR2: MNHEY and SMNVEV (reference sequence). This CDR3 is built from 16 residues. With 5 bases clipped from V and 6 bases from J, the junction kept 6 bases outside the gene matches.

The rearrangement uses TRBV27 and TRBJ2-1; D gene ambiguous. Germline V gene data show CDR1 as MNHEY and CDR2 as SMNVEV (reference sequence). The CDR3 consists of 15 residues. Deletions cut 6 bases from V and 0 bases from J, with 12 bases between. Here the CDR3 reads CASSYTVSSYNEQFF. CDR3 bases: TGTGCCAGCAGCTACACAGTTAGCTCCTACAATGAGCAGTTCTTC.

The gene calls are TRBV5-1 and TRBJ2-1, with TRBD2 matching over 10 bases. This CDR3 region has 17 residues. With 3 bases clipped from V and 6 bases from J, the junction kept 12 bases outside the gene matches. Germline values: CDR1 SGHRS, CDR2 YFSETQ. This CDR3 reads CASSWTVKAGGSNEQFF. In DNA form, the CDR3 reads TGCGCCAGCAGCTGGACCGTAAAAGCGGGGGGGTCCAATGAGCAGTTCTTC. The full variable domain, rest sourced from reference TRBV5-1 and TRBJ2-1, is KAGVTQTPRYLIKTRGQQVTLSCSPISGHRSVSWYQQTPGQGLQFLFEYFSETQRNKGNFPGRFSGRQFSNSRSEMNVSTLELGDSALYLCASSWTVKAGGSNEQFFGPGTRLTVL.

V usage is TRBV18 and J usage is TRBJ1-3; 9 nucleotides match TRBD1. The CDR3 length is 18 residues. V lost 1 base and J lost 2; bases outside the gene matches: 9. From germline, CDR1 is KGHSH and CDR2 LQKENI. CDR3 loop: CASSPRGQGEITGNTIYF. CDR3 sequence (DNA): TGTGCCAGCTCACCACGGGGACAGGGCGAAATTACTGGAAACACCATATATTTT.

V gene TRBV7-9 combines with J gene TRBJ1-6, with D perhaps matching TRBD1 (6 bases). Trimming stripped 4 bases from V and 8 bases from J, with 9 bases between. The CDR3 spans 13 residues. Germline values: CDR1 SEHNR, CDR2 FQNEAQ (reference sequence). The CDR3 nucleotides read TGTGCCAGCAGCTACAGGGTGGATTCACCCCTCCACTTT. Translation gives CASSYRVDSPLHF.

The chain combines TRBV19 with TRBJ1-2; 7 nucleotides align to TRBD1. Trimming cost V 5 bases and J 8 bases; bases outside gene matches: 20. Germline CDR1 and CDR2: LNHDA and SQIVND (reference sequence). The CDR3 totals 17 residues. The CDR3 DNA sequence: TGTGCCAGTAGTTTACAGGCCTATCAGGGGACAGAATGGGGCTACACCTTC. Translation: CASSLQAYQGTEWGYTF.

This clone was recorded a few times. The chain carries TRBV11-1 and TRBJ2-3; 9 bases agree with TRBD2. The CDR3 covers 15 residues. With 7 bases clipped from V and 5 bases from J, the junction kept 10 bases outside the gene matches. CDR1 and CDR2 from the germline V gene are SGHAT and FQDESV (reference sequence). The CDR3 coding sequence is TGTGCCAGCACGTCCGGGACTAGCAATATAGATACGCAGTATTTT. Its translation is CASTSGTSNIDTQYF.

This clone was detected once. The genes are TRBV6-2 or TRBV6-3 and TRBJ2-2; TRBD2 matches at 11 bases. CDR3 size: 19 residues. Trimming at V came to 6 bases and at J to 3 bases, leaving 15 bases not matched to a gene. The germline V gene encodes CDR1 MNHEY and CDR2 SVGEGT. This CDR3 is CASSPKLPGLAAYTGELFF. DNA for the CDR3: TGTGCCAGCAGCCCAAAATTGCCGGGACTAGCGGCTTACACCGGGGAGCTGTTTTTT.

This sequence joins TRBV6-2 or TRBV6-3 and TRBJ2-7, with 8 positions matching TRBD2. The CDR3 is 16 amino acids. CDR1 and CDR2 (germline): MNHEY, SVGEGT. V lost 3 bases and J lost 3; bases outside the gene matches: 10. This CDR3 is CASSYYRGGMNYEQYF. For the CDR3, the DNA is TGTGCCAGCAGTTATTATCGGGGGGGTATGAACTACGAGCAGTACTTC.